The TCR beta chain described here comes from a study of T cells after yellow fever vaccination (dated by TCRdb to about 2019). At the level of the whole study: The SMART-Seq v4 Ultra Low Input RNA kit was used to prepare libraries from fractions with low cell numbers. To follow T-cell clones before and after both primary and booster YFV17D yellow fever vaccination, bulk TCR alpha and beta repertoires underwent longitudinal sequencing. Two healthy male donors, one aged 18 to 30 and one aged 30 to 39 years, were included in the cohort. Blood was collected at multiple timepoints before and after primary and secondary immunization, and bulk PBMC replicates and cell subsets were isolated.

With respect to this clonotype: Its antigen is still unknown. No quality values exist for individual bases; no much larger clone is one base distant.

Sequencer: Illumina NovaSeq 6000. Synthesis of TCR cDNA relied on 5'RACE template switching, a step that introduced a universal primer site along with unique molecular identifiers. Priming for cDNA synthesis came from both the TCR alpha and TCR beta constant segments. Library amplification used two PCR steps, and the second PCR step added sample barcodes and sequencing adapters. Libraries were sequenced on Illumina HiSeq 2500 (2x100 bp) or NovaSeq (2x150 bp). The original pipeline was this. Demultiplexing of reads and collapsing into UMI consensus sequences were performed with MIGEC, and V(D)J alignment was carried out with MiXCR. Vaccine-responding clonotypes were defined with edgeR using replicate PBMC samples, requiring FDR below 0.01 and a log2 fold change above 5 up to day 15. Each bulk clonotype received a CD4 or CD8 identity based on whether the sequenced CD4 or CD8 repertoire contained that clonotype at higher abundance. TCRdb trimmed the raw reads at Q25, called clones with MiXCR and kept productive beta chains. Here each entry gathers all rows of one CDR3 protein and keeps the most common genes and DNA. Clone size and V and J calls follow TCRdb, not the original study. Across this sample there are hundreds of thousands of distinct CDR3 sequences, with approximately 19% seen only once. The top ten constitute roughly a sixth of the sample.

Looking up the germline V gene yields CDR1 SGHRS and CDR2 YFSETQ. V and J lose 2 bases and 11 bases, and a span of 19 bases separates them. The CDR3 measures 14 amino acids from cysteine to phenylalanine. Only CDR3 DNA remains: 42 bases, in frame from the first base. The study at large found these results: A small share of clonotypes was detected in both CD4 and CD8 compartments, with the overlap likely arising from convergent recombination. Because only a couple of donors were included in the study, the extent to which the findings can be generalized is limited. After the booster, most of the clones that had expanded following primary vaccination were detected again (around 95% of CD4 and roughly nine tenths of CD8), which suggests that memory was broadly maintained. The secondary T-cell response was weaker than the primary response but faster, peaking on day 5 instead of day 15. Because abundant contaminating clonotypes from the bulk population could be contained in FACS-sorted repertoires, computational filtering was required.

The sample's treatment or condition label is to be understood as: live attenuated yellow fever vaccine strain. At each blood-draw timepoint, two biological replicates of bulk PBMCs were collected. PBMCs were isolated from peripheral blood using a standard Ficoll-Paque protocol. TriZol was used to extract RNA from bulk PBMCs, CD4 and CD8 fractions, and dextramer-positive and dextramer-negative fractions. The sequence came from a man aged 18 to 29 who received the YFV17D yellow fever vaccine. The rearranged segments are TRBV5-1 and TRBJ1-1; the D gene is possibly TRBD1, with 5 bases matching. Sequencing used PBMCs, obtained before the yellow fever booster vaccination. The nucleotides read TGCGCCAGCAGCTTTTCCGGGACGTCATGGGCCGCTTTCTTT. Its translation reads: CASSFSGTSWAAFF.